This TCR beta chain was observed in a study of chemoradiotherapy in HPV16-positive cancers. For the study at large: A couple of HPV16-positive patients' cells yielded candidate HPV-specific clones and common motifs. Study-level results: Only a couple of HPV16-positive patients supplied the functional HPV-specificity definition. Candidate HPV-specific clones and E7-related TCR motifs grew in tumor during treatment.

Regarding this clone: Its antigen is unknown.

Sequencing used immunoSEQ multiplex PCR; TCRdb keeps in-frame clones, though not all of them. In the table there are approximately 20,000 clones, roughly 86% of which are singletons. The CDR3 sequence is 14 residues long. Germline V CDR1 and CDR2: SGHNT, YYREEE (reference sequence). The trim removed 4 bases at V and 7 bases at J, leaving 11 bases unmatched. Material: blood, obtained from a patient who underwent chemoradiotherapy. The chain recombines TRBV5-4 with TRBJ2-7, with 7 bases lining up with TRBD1. The sequence was obtained from a human donor with HPV-associated anogenital cancer. DNA for the CDR3: TGTGCCAGCAGCACCTGGACAGGACCTAGAGAGCAGTACTTC. It yields the protein CASSTWTGPREQYF.